Sequencing of this T cell receptor (beta chain) was carried out in a study of T cell repertoires in cytomegalovirus infection. Study in general: Shared public TCR beta signatures pointed to both CMV infection and a matching HLA type.

Each CDR3 protein gets one entry after TCRdb re-called the reads with MiXCR. The repertoire holds some 100,000 distinct CDR3 sequences, with less than 25% as singletons. This CDR3 spans 13 amino acids. The V end lost 0 bases, the J end lost 3 bases, and 8 bases lay between the germline ends. Looked up from germline, CDR1 is DFQATT and CDR2 is SNEGSKA (reference sequence). This clonotype has ten or more counts. Material for sequencing was CD8+ T cells from PBMCs. The chain carries TRBV20-1 and TRBJ1-1; a weak D match, TRBD1 (5 bases). The TCR sequence derives from a human donor in good health (CMV status not recorded). Some clones in this sample may be carry-over from other donors' samples. The CDR3 DNA follows: TGCAGTGCTAGAGATGGGGGTGACACTGAAGCTTTCTTT. This codes for CSARDGGDTEAFF.